This T cell receptor beta chain was captured in a study of blood T cell repertoires in COVID-19. Study summary: Spain, Italy and the United States supplied samples that represented acute and convalescent COVID-19. PBMCs, B-cell-depleted T cells, or T cells provided the cDNA or gDNA that made up the material.

The CDR3 loop spans 15 amino acids. V was pared by 2 bases and J by 1 base, with 2 bases of the junction left unmatched. Germline assignment: CDR1 SGHRS and CDR2 YFSETQ. Authors' methods: Estimates of nucleated cell counts were drawn from the amplification of reference gene primers. Measured with immunoSEQ multiplex PCR; TCRdb has only the in-frame clones, and not every one. That table is the source of V, J and clone size, and D and trimming were worked out from the DNA. The sample carries tens of thousands of clones, roughly 94% recorded once. The TCR originated in a human donor with active COVID-19. The donor label of this sample is uncertain. The sequencing sample was made of peripheral blood. This chain joins TRBV5-1 and TRBJ1-5; TRBD1 aligns across 8 bases. The chain's CDR3 is CASSLDRGSNQPQHF. The CDR3 DNA reads TGCGCCAGCAGCTTAGACAGGGGAAGCAATCAGCCCCAGCATTTT.